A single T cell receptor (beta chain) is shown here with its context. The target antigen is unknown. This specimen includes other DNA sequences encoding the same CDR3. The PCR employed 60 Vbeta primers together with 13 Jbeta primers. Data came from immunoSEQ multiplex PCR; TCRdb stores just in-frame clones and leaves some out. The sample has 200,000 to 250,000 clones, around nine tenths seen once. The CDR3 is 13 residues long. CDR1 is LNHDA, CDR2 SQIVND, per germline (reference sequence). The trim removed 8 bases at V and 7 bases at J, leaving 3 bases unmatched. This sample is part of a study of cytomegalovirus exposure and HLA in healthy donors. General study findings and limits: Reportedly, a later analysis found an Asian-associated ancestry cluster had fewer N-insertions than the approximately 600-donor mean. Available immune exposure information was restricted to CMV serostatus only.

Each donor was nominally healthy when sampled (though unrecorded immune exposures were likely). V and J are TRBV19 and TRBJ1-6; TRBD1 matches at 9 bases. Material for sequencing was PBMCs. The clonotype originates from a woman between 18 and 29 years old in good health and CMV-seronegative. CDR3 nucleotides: TGTGCCAGTCGGACAGGGGTAAATTCACCCCTCCACTTT. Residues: CASRTGVNSPLHF.